What follows are 20 T cell receptor beta chains derived from one specimen sequenced in a study of OX40 agonist ivuxolimab in advanced cancers. The protocol was immunoSEQ multiplex PCR, while the TCRdb copy is restricted to in-frame clones and leaves out a portion. The sample has more than 100,000 clones; approximately 92% are singletons. Sample: CD4+ or CD8+ T cells sorted from blood, taken in a trial of the OX40 agonist ivuxolimab. These receptors all stem from an adult with an advanced solid tumor such as melanoma, head and neck, liver or kidney cancer.

The V gene is TRBV4-3, the J gene TRBJ2-7; TRBD2 matches at 12 bases. The germline V gene encodes CDR1 LGHNA and CDR2 YSLEER. The CDR3 loop spans 17 amino acids. V shed 1 base and J 4 bases; nucleotides not matched to a gene: 8. CDR3 nucleotide sequence: TGCGCCAGCAGCCAAGGAGTAGCTAGCGGGGGGGCTTACGAGCAGTACTTC. Translating it yields CASSQGVASGGAYEQYF.

The V call is TRBV25-1, the J call TRBJ1-1; 9 nucleotides match TRBD1. V lost 6 bases and J lost 4; bases outside the gene matches: 6. Germline V gene sequence: CDR1 MGHDK, CDR2 SYGVNS. This CDR3 comprises 14 residues. DNA for the CDR3: TGTGCCAGCAGCGCACAGGGGGCGAGCACTGAAGCTTTCTTT. Its protein product is CASSAQGASTEAFF.

This chain links TRBV7-9 with TRBJ2-2; a possible D gene is TRBD2 (6 bases). The CDR3 has 17 residues. Germline V lookup: CDR1 SEHNR, CDR2 FQNEAQ (reference sequence). The V end was cut by 7 bases, the J end by 4 bases, with 22 bases between. DNA of the CDR3: TGTGCCAGCACCGGGACGCGGGCAGCCGGGGGCACCGGGGAGCTGTTTTTT. As protein: CASTGTRAAGGTGELFF.

The chain employs TRBV11-3 and TRBJ2-3; the match to TRBD2 covers 13 bases. The germline CDR1 and CDR2 sequences are SGHNT and YENEEA. The CDR3 length is 16 residues. The junction had 2 bases not matched to a gene; V was cut back by 3 bases and J by 2 bases. The CDR3 nucleotides are TGTGCCAGCAGCTTGGGACTAGCGGGGTCCACAGATACGCAGTATTTT. Residues: CASSLGLAGSTDTQYF.

The V and J genes are TRBV28 and TRBJ1-1, with D perhaps matching TRBD1 (5 bases). There are 14 residues in the CDR3. V was cut by 3 bases and J by 1 base, with 9 bases left in between. CDR1 and CDR2 (germline): MDHEN, SYDVKM. CDR3 DNA: TGTGCCAGCAGTTTCCTCGGGGCGAACACTGAAGCTTTCTTT. It encodes CASSFLGANTEAFF.

The chain couples TRBV6-5 to TRBJ2-2; D uncertain. The CDR3 runs to 15 residues. From germline, CDR1 is MNHEY and CDR2 SVGAGI. V gave up 2 bases and J gave up 5 bases, with 12 bases separating them. CDR3 in amino acids: CASSYSILGTGELFF. CDR3 nucleotides: TGTGCCAGCAGTTACAGTATTTTAGGGACCGGGGAGCTGTTTTTT.

The chain recombines TRBV6-1 with TRBJ1-5; the match to TRBD1 covers 7 bases. This CDR3 is built from 15 residues. Germline lookup yields CDR1 MNHNS and CDR2 SASEGT. Germline trimming cut 0 bases from V and 4 bases from J; bases unmatched to any gene: 3. The CDR3 sequence: CASSEATGLNQPQHF. CDR3 sequence (DNA): TGTGCCAGCAGTGAAGCGACAGGGCTAAATCAGCCCCAGCATTTT.

The V call is TRBV20-1, the J call TRBJ2-3; the D call may be TRBD1 or TRBD2 (5 bases each). The germline V gene encodes CDR1 DFQATT and CDR2 SNEGSKA (reference sequence). The CDR3 has 11 residues. In DNA, the CDR3 is TGCCGGGGAGAGGGGACAGATACGCAGTATTTT. It translates to CRGEGTDTQYF.

The chain is built from TRBV28 and TRBJ2-2; 11 bases are a match to TRBD2. Germline V CDR1 and CDR2: MDHEN, SYDVKM. J lost 2 bases, V lost 10 bases, and 3 bases had no gene match. The CDR3 is made up of 14 amino acids. The CDR3 DNA is TGTGCCATTCTAGCGGGGGGTAACACCGGGGAGCTGTTTTTT. It translates to CAILAGGNTGELFF.

The genes are TRBV5-1 and TRBJ2-7; D possibly corresponds to TRBD1 (6 bases). CDR3 size: 14 residues. Looked up from germline, CDR1 is SGHRS and CDR2 is YFSETQ. Trimming took off 4 bases at V and 4 bases at J, with 15 bases between the two ends. CDR3 residues: CASSTLGHPYEQYF. CDR3 in DNA: TGCGCCAGCAGCACCCTGGGACACCCTTACGAGCAGTACTTC.

CDR3 sequence (DNA): TGTGCCTGGAGTGCCAACCCGACCGCGACAATACAGCCCCAGCATTTT. Amino acid sequence: CAWSANPTATIQPQHF. The chain has TRBV30 and TRBJ1-5; D is unresolved. V was trimmed by 1 base and J by 7 bases, leaving 20 bases between them. The germline V gene encodes CDR1 GTSNPN and CDR2 SVGIG (reference sequence). The CDR3 has 16 residues.

This sequence joins TRBV2 and TRBJ2-3; no clear D. The CDR3 is 10 amino acids. The V end lost 6 bases, the J end lost 5 bases, and 3 bases lay between the germline ends. Per germline, CDR1 SNHLY and CDR2 FYNNEI. CDR3 nucleotide sequence: TGTGCCAGCAGGAGAGATACGCAGTATTTT. Its protein is CASRRDTQYF. The full variable domain, rest sourced from reference TRBV2 and TRBJ2-3, is EPEVTQTPSHQVTQMGQEVILRCVPISNHLYFYWYRQILGQKVEFLVSFYNNEISEKSEIFDDQFSVERPDGSNFTLKIRSTKLEDSAMYFCASRRDTQYFGPGTRLTVL.

In DNA form, the CDR3 reads TGCGCCAGCACCCTCACAGCGGGGGAGTTTGATACGCAGTATTTT. Residues: CASTLTAGEFDTQYF. V and J are TRBV10-2 and TRBJ2-3; TRBD2 matches 8 bases. The junction had 12 bases not matched to a gene; V was cut back by 7 bases and J by 6 bases. CDR1 and CDR2 from the germline V gene are WSHSY and SAAADI. The length of the CDR3 is 15 residues.

The sample holds one count of this clone. The CDR3 region has the DNA TGTGCCAGCAGCCTCACCCGTGTGGTTAGCGGCCAAGAGACCCAGTACTTC. Residues: CASSLTRVVSGQETQYF. The chain employs TRBV7-7 and TRBJ2-5, with TRBD2 as a possible D gene (6 bases). Germline CDR1 and CDR2: SSHAT and FNYEAQ (reference sequence). The V end lost 5 bases, the J end lost 1 base, and 20 bases lay between the germline ends. The CDR3 spans 17 residues.

The chain couples TRBV18 to TRBJ1-1; TRBD1 matches 10 bases. Germline V CDR1 and CDR2: KGHSH, LQKENI. The V gene end was trimmed by 3 bases and the J gene end by 6 bases; junction bases not matched to a gene: 7. The CDR3 consists of 15 residues. In nucleotides, the CDR3 is TGTGCCAGCTCACCCATCCAGGGACAGGGGTCTGAAGCTTTCTTT. It codes for CASSPIQGQGSEAFF.

The chain uses TRBV7-3 and TRBJ2-7; 12 bases fit TRBD1. Looked up from germline, CDR1 is SGHTA and CDR2 is FQGTGA. The CDR3 has 15 amino acids. Trimming took 5 bases from V and 4 from J; bases not matched to a gene: 6. The CDR3 DNA is TGTGCCAGCAGCCAAATGGGACAGGGGGCTTACGAGCAGTACTTC. Protein product: CASSQMGQGAYEQYF.

This clone was detected once. This chain joins TRBV28 and TRBJ2-5; TRBD1 agrees at 10 bases. CDR1 is MDHEN, CDR2 SYDVKM, per germline. Germline trimming cut 5 bases from V and 5 bases from J; bases unmatched to any gene: 14. The CDR3 is 17 residues long. The CDR3 protein is CASSPPLGTGVRETQYF. The CDR3 DNA is TGTGCCAGCAGTCCTCCCTTGGGGACAGGGGTTCGGGAGACCCAGTACTTC.

The chain is built from TRBV28 and TRBJ1-2; no definite D call. V gave up 10 bases and J gave up 4 bases, with 22 bases separating them. The CDR3 is made up of 15 amino acids. The germline V gene encodes CDR1 MDHEN and CDR2 SYDVKM. The CDR3 coding sequence is TGTGCCACCACTCCTTCCCCCAGGAAGGGCTATGGCTACACCTTC. This translates into CATTPSPRKGYGYTF.

This chain connects TRBV30 to TRBJ2-5; TRBD1 aligns across 7 bases. V trimming: 1 base; J trimming: 4 bases; junction bases outside the gene matches: 3. Germline V gene sequence: CDR1 GTSNPN, CDR2 SVGIG (reference sequence). The CDR3 runs 13 residues. The CDR3 spells CAWSGDSRETQYF. CDR3 nucleotides: TGTGCCTGGAGTGGGGACAGTAGAGAGACCCAGTACTTC.

The V gene is TRBV7-2, the J gene TRBJ2-7; TRBD2 is a possible D gene (6 bases). V gave up 3 bases and J gave up 3 bases, with 12 bases separating them. CDR1 and CDR2 (germline): SGHTA, FQGNSA. This CDR3 comprises 14 residues. The CDR3 loop reads CASSLGGRVYEQYF. The CDR3 nucleotides are TGTGCCAGCAGCTTGGGGGGAAGGGTCTACGAGCAGTACTTC.